These 15 T cell receptor beta chains share one sample of origin, sequenced in a study of T-cell memory formation after mild COVID-19 (dated by TCRdb to the early 2020s). The library was built by means of 5' RACE. Sequencing was carried out with an Illumina NovaSeq 6000. TCRdb reanalyzed the raw reads on its own, using fastp at Q25 for trimming and MiXCR for clone calling, and kept in-frame beta chains. One record per CDR3 amino acid sequence lists the most common genes and DNA. The sample table records 380,000 or so distinct CDR3 sequences; 13% to 15% of these occur just once. The ten largest clones add up to about 22% of the sample. Sample: PBMCs or a T cell subset sorted from them (not recorded which). The receptor set was obtained from a man aged 18 to 30 who had mild COVID-19 (a few samples of this study predate the infection). The sample titles of this study are shuffled in the database, so cell type and time point are left out; the donor was told from shared clones.

DNA of the CDR3: TGCAGTGCGACCCTCAGGGTAGGCGGGGAGCTGTTTTTT. Translation: CSATLRVGGELFF. This rearrangement joins TRBV20-1 to TRBJ2-2; possibly TRBD1 for D (5 bases). Germline CDR1 DFQATT, CDR2 SNEGSKA (reference sequence). V dropped 6 bases and J dropped 7 bases, with 15 bases sitting between them. The CDR3 runs to 13 residues.

This clonotype came up a few times. This chain joins TRBV7-9 and TRBJ2-3; 8 nucleotides match TRBD2. Trimming took 10 bases from V and 6 from J; bases not matched to a gene: 9. The length of the CDR3 is 13 residues. The germline CDR1 and CDR2 sequences are SEHNR and FQNEAQ (reference sequence). The CDR3 DNA is TGTGCCACCACGGGGGGGGTTCTGGATACGCAGTATTTT. Translating gives CATTGGVLDTQYF.

The rearrangement joins TRBV5-6 to TRBJ2-3, with D hard to call. Germline assignment: CDR1 SGHDT and CDR2 YYEEEE. V gave up 0 bases and J gave up 6 bases, with 11 bases separating them. CDR3 length: 14 residues. The CDR3 sequence: CASSLDHRIDTQYF. The CDR3 region has the DNA TGTGCCAGCAGCTTGGATCACCGCATCGATACGCAGTATTTT.

The chain uses TRBV3-1 and TRBJ2-5; the D gene is possibly TRBD1 (5 bases). Germline assignment: CDR1 LGHDT and CDR2 YNNKEL (reference sequence). V was trimmed by 6 bases and J by 7 bases, leaving 9 bases between them. There are 11 residues in the CDR3. The CDR3 bases are TGTGCCAGCAGTTCCCAGGGGACCCAGTACTTC. This gives the protein CASSSQGTQYF.

This clonotype was seen just once. The chain recombines TRBV20-1 with TRBJ2-3; no firm D call. Germline V gene lookup returns CDR1 DFQATT and CDR2 SNEGSKA (reference sequence). CDR3 size: 13 residues. The V end was cut by 4 bases, the J end by 8 bases, with 16 bases between. This CDR3 is CSAITTHSGTQYF. DNA of the CDR3: TGCAGTGCTATAACAACCCACTCGGGTACGCAGTATTTT.

This clonotype was detected only a few times. The chain links TRBV4-2 to TRBJ2-7; 9 bases align to TRBD1. The CDR3 runs 15 residues. Trimming removed 4 bases from V and 3 bases from J; junction bases left unmatched: 7. The germline V gene has CDR1 LGHNA and CDR2 YNFKEQ. CDR3 region: CASSPSGQGNYEQYF. For the CDR3, the DNA is TGTGCCAGCAGCCCCTCGGGACAGGGAAACTACGAGCAGTACTTC.

The chain employs TRBV7-9 and TRBJ2-1; D call uncertain. The germline V gene encodes CDR1 SEHNR and CDR2 FQNEAQ (reference sequence). Trimming pared 2 bases from V and 9 bases from J, leaving 8 bases between. The CDR3 has 12 residues. The CDR3 DNA follows: TGTGCCAGCAGCTTATCTGGGATTGAGCAGTTCTTC. The encoded protein is CASSLSGIEQFF.

This clonotype turned up a few times. The J gene is TRBJ2-5, the V gene TRBV12-3 or TRBV12-4, with D possibly being TRBD1 or TRBD2 (6 bases each). The CDR3 is made up of 12 amino acids. V shed 7 bases and J shed 4 bases, with 10 bases lying between them. The CDR3 nucleotides read TGTGCCAGCACCGAGGGGGGAGAGACCCAGTACTTC. It is translated as CASTEGGETQYF.

This clonotype turned up a few times. The J gene is TRBJ2-3, the V gene TRBV6-5; D is ambiguous. The CDR3 is made up of 14 amino acids. Germline V gives CDR1 MNHEY, CDR2 SVGAGI. Trimming pared 0 bases from V and 0 bases from J, leaving 4 bases between. This CDR3 reads CASSYSSSTDTQYF. DNA of the CDR3: TGTGCCAGCAGTTACTCGAGTAGCACAGATACGCAGTATTTT.

The J gene is TRBJ1-1, the V gene TRBV2, with a possible D match to TRBD1 (5 bases). Germline CDR1 and CDR2: SNHLY and FYNNEI. Trimming removed 5 bases at V and 14 bases at J, with 15 bases between. The CDR3 is 11 residues long. The CDR3 DNA follows: TGTGCCAGCAGTCCCGAAGCCAAGGGGTTCTTT. As protein: CASSPEAKGFF.

At least ten counts were recorded for this clonotype. The chain recombines TRBV6-2 or TRBV6-3 with TRBJ1-1, with 7 bases matching TRBD1. CDR3 length equals 11 residues. J gave up 6 bases and V 5 bases, and 0 bases lay outside the gene matches. From germline, CDR1 is MNHEY and CDR2 SVGEGT. CDR3 protein: CASSQGAEAFF. The CDR3 nucleotides read TGTGCCAGCAGTCAGGGGGCTGAAGCTTTCTTT.

Many counts were recorded for this clonotype. CDR3 protein: CASKQGAKNIQYF. CDR3 nucleotides: TGTGCCAGCAAACAGGGGGCCAAAAACATTCAGTACTTC. The chain joins TRBV28 to TRBJ2-4; 7 bases are a match to TRBD1. CDR1 MDHEN and CDR2 SYDVKM come from the germline V gene. This CDR3 is 13 amino acids long. The J segment lost 1 base and the V segment lost 7 bases, leaving 1 base of the junction unmatched.

V is TRBV5-1 and J is TRBJ1-1; maybe TRBD1 (6 bases). The CDR3 is made up of 13 amino acids. V lost 4 bases and J lost 5, with 12 bases in between. Per the germline V gene, CDR1 is SGHRS and CDR2 is YFSETQ. The CDR3 region is CASSTVQGTEAFF. The CDR3 DNA reads TGCGCCAGCAGCACTGTACAGGGAACTGAAGCTTTCTTT.

This clonotype was seen a handful of times. The rearrangement joins TRBV12-3 or TRBV12-4 to TRBJ1-1, with D perhaps TRBD1 (6 bases). CDR3 length: 14 residues. Trimming pared 5 bases from V and 3 bases from J, leaving 13 bases between. As DNA, the CDR3 is TGTGCCAGCAGTCGAGGAGGGGGGGACACTGAAGCTTTCTTT. Its protein product is CASSRGGGDTEAFF.

This clonotype was counted only a few times. This chain joins TRBV3-1 and TRBJ2-1, with TRBD1 matching over 7 bases. Losses at the gene ends were 3 bases for V and 6 bases for J; bases not matched to a gene: 8. Per germline, CDR1 LGHDT and CDR2 YNNKEL (reference sequence). The CDR3 is made up of 15 amino acids. Here the CDR3 DNA reads TGTGCCAGCAGCCAGGACAGGACAGTTGGCAATGAGCAGTTCTTC. Its translation: CASSQDRTVGNEQFF.